The TCR beta chain under discussion was sequenced for a study of PD-L1 blockade in urothelial cancer. Background on the study: About 85% of the roughly 29 patients comprised males who had bladder-origin urothelial cancer. Anywhere from 0 to 3 prior chemotherapy regimens had been received by patients. At 3 weeks after treatment start (second dose) and again at 6 weeks, blood was analyzed.

V shed 5 bases and J shed 0 bases, with 4 bases lying between them. Per the germline V gene, CDR1 is LNHDA and CDR2 is SQIVND (reference sequence). This CDR3 contains 13 residues. Spiked synthetic TCR analogs estimated absolute template abundance per PCR. TCRdb's copy holds only in-frame clones and misses some; the assay was immunoSEQ multiplex PCR. In the table there are 35,000 to 50,000 clones, 81% of which are singletons. This TCR came from a man aged 65 to 79 with urothelial cancer. The chain employs TRBV19 and TRBJ2-2, with D hard to call. The sequences come from PBMCs, collected around atezolizumab (anti-PD-L1) treatment. The CDR3 DNA is TGTGCCAGTAGTGTAACGAACACCGGGGAGCTGTTTTTT. The encoded protein is CASSVTNTGELFF.